These 14 T cell receptor beta chains originate from one sample sequenced in a study of blood T cell repertoires in COVID-19. The assay was immunoSEQ multiplex PCR, and TCRdb's table has in-frame clones only and misses some. Among roughly 500,000 clones, roughly 90% were seen once, and the ten largest hold 1.5% to 2%. The sample taken for sequencing was PBMCs or T cells enriched from blood (not recorded which). The receptors here all came from a woman aged 40 to 50 who had recovered from COVID-19.

This clone has a single count. This chain joins TRBV29-1 and TRBJ1-1, with 11 bases fitting TRBD1. The germline V gene has CDR1 SQVTM and CDR2 ANQGSEA. The V segment lost 5 bases and the J segment 0 bases; nucleotides outside the gene matches: 5. This CDR3 is 15 amino acids long. The CDR3 sequence is CSVSGQGALNTEAFF. The CDR3 nucleotides are TGCAGCGTTTCTGGACAGGGGGCGTTGAACACTGAAGCTTTCTTT.

The chain is built from TRBV7-9 and TRBJ2-3, with 7 bases that match TRBD1. This CDR3 spans 16 amino acids. Per germline, CDR1 SEHNR and CDR2 FQNEAQ (reference sequence). The V segment lost 1 base and the J segment 1 base; nucleotides outside the gene matches: 5. CDR3 sequence: CASSLVRGPGTDTQYF. In nucleotides, the CDR3 is TGTGCCAGCAGCTTAGTGAGGGGGCCCGGCACAGATACGCAGTATTTT. Filled out from reference TRBV7-9 and TRBJ2-3, the complete variable domain reads DTGVSQNPRHKITKRGQNVTFRCDPISEHNRLYWYRQTLGQGPEFLTYFQNEAQLEKSRLLSDRFSAERPKGSFSTLEIQRTEQGDSAMYLCASSLVRGPGTDTQYFGPGTRLTVL.

On this clone: Compared with germline, one end of the junction differs, possibly owing to a read error. The genes are TRBV19 and TRBJ1-2, with D uncertain. Germline loops: CDR1 LNHDA, CDR2 SQIVND (reference sequence). The CDR3 covers 16 residues. This CDR3 is CASRIGLKVREDGYTF. As DNA, the CDR3 is TGTGCCAGTAGGATAGGTCTGAAGGTCCGAGAGGATGGCTACACCTTC.

This sequence joins TRBV28 and TRBJ1-1, with D possibly TRBD1 on 6 matching bases. CDR1 MDHEN and CDR2 SYDVKM come from the germline V gene. V dropped 5 bases and J dropped 8 bases, with 15 bases sitting between them. This CDR3 spans 13 amino acids. The CDR3 sequence: CASSPPQGKEAFF. The CDR3 DNA reads as TGTGCCAGCAGTCCCCCCCAGGGGAAAGAAGCTTTCTTT.

This rearrangement joins TRBV7-9 to TRBJ2-7; no clear D gene. Germline V CDR1 and CDR2: SEHNR, FQNEAQ (reference sequence). Trimming stripped 1 base from V and 6 bases from J, with 16 bases between. This CDR3 has 15 residues. This CDR3 reads CASSLVVDGTSEQYF. The CDR3 DNA reads as TGTGCCAGCAGCTTAGTGGTTGATGGTACCAGCGAGCAGTACTTC.

The chain joins TRBV6-5 to TRBJ1-2; D is perhaps TRBD1 (6 bases). The CDR3 spans 14 residues. Trimming shortened V by 8 bases and J by 6 bases, and 19 bases separated the two germline ends. From germline, CDR1 is MNHEY and CDR2 SVGAGI. The CDR3, as DNA: TGTGCCAGCGATGTGGGTACAGGGCTCCATGGCTACACCTTC. This translates into CASDVGTGLHGYTF.

This chain links TRBV11-2 with TRBJ2-2, with a possible D match to TRBD2 (5 bases). Trimming took off 1 base at V and 2 bases at J, with 8 bases between the two ends. Looked up from germline, CDR1 is SGHAT and CDR2 is FQNNGV. The CDR3 is 15 amino acids. The CDR3 nucleotides are TGTGCCAGCAGCTTAGCGACTATCAACACCGGGGAGCTGTTTTTT. Its protein is CASSLATINTGELFF.

The chain carries TRBV5-1 and TRBJ1-4, with a tentative D call TRBD1 (6 bases). From germline, CDR1 is SGHRS and CDR2 YFSETQ. V shed 2 bases and J shed 2 bases, with 7 bases lying between them. The CDR3 extends over 14 amino acids. The CDR3 DNA is TGCGCCAGCAGCTTACAGGGCACTAATGAAAAACTGTTTTTT. It specifies CASSLQGTNEKLFF.

The chain is built from TRBV15 and TRBJ1-1; D remains unclear. From germline, CDR1 is LNHNV and CDR2 YYDKDF (reference sequence). Trimming stripped 1 base from V and 4 bases from J, with 7 bases between. This CDR3 has 13 residues. In nucleotides, the CDR3 is TGTGCCACCAGCAGAGTAGCGGGCACTGAAGCTTTCTTT. Amino acids: CATSRVAGTEAFF.

The V gene is TRBV29-1, the J gene TRBJ1-2; TRBD1 matches at 9 bases. Germline loops: CDR1 SQVTM, CDR2 ANQGSEA. J was trimmed by 4 bases and V by 4 bases; bases with no gene match: 7. This CDR3 spans 14 amino acids. The CDR3 sequence: CSVAGQGSFYGYTF. The CDR3 DNA is TGCAGCGTTGCGGGACAGGGAAGTTTCTATGGCTACACCTTC.

The chain couples TRBV25-1 to TRBJ2-3, with 11 bases lining up with TRBD1. Germline assignment: CDR1 MGHDK and CDR2 SYGVNS. CDR3 length: 15 residues. After removal of 8 bases from V and 2 bases from J, the junction contained 6 bases not matched to a gene. DNA of the CDR3: TGTGCCAGCCGTAATGGACAGGGGGCCACAGATACGCAGTATTTT. Its translation is CASRNGQGATDTQYF.

The rearrangement links TRBV3-1 (or the pseudogene TRBV3-2) to TRBJ2-7; a possible D gene is TRBD2 (5 bases). CDR1 LGHDT and CDR2 YNNKEL come from the germline V gene (reference sequence). Trimming cost V 0 bases and J 5 bases, with 14 bases left between them. The CDR3 sequence is 15 residues long. The CDR3 sequence: CASSQDRTGSDEQYF. The CDR3 DNA sequence: TGTGCCAGCAGCCAAGACAGGACTGGTTCGGACGAGCAGTACTTC.

The rearrangement joins TRBV12-3 or TRBV12-4 to TRBJ1-2; 8 bases are a match to TRBD1. CDR3 length: 13 residues. With 6 bases clipped from V and 4 bases from J, the junction kept 4 bases outside the gene matches. In DNA, the CDR3 is TGTGCCAGCAGCTCGACAGGGGCCTATGGCTACACCTTC. Translation: CASSSTGAYGYTF.

The gene calls are TRBV6-2 or TRBV6-3 and TRBJ2-3, with 11 nucleotides matching TRBD2. This CDR3 comprises 17 residues. V shed 2 bases, J shed 2 bases, and the junction held 6 bases outside the gene matches. Per germline, CDR1 MNHEY and CDR2 SVGEGT. In nucleotides, the CDR3 is TGTGCCAGCAGTTACCTATTAGCGGGAGGGCACACAGATACGCAGTATTTT. This codes for CASSYLLAGGHTDTQYF.